This T cell receptor (beta chain) was captured in a study of blood T cell repertoires in COVID-19. Whole-study context: Sources were T cells, B-cell-depleted T cells, or PBMCs; the material itself was cDNA or gDNA.

In the original analysis: Amplified reference gene primers provided the basis for estimating nucleated cell counts. Sequenced by immunoSEQ multiplex PCR; TCRdb stores in-frame clones only, minus some. That table gives V, J and clone size, and the DNA gave D and trimming. The sample records over 450,000 clones, 85% to 90% being singletons. Germline values: CDR1 MNHEY, CDR2 SVGAGI. There are 14 residues in the CDR3. V dropped 7 bases and J dropped 5; count of bases not matched to a gene: 8. Seattle's cohort entered during active infection and was followed longitudinally. The chain employs TRBV6-5 and TRBJ2-1; 7 nucleotides match TRBD1. Sequencing was done on a sample of peripheral blood. The sequence was collected from a woman between 50 and 59 years old with COVID-19, enrolled during active disease. The CDR3 reads CASNRDRVHNEQFF. The CDR3 DNA reads as TGTGCCAGCAATCGAGACAGGGTGCACAATGAGCAGTTCTTC.